This T cell receptor beta chain was recovered during a study of blood T cell repertoires in COVID-19. The CDR3 sequence is 14 residues long. The V end lost 6 bases, the J end lost 7 bases, and 18 bases lay between the germline ends. Germline-derived CDR1 and CDR2 are ENHRY and SYGVKD. As processed by the authors: Researchers report that nucleated cell counts were estimated from reference gene primer amplification. Repertoires were generated with immunoSEQ multiplex PCR, while TCRdb's copy carries only in-frame clones and drops some. The DNA gave D and trimming, while V, J and clone size come from that table. The table records 130,000 or so clones, under 85% of them present only once.

The rearrangement uses TRBV10-3 and TRBJ1-2; D not certain. The receptor was isolated from an older woman with acute or convalescent COVID-19. The sample comprised peripheral blood. The CDR3 loop reads CAIRATERNGGYTF. Written as DNA, the CDR3 is TGTGCCATCAGGGCGACGGAGAGGAATGGTGGCTACACCTTC.